The 29 T cell receptor beta chains presented below share a single source sample, sequenced in a study of regulatory T cells in long-lasting Graves disease. Time point denoted: newly diagnosed GD, antithyroid drugs for less than 3 months. Scientists built the TCR library using RNA that was extracted from PBMCs. Arm-PCR with iRepertoire HTBI primers amplified the CDR3 regions for these TCR beta libraries. TCRdb passed the multiplex PCR reads through MiXCR, listing each CDR3 protein once. This sample carries 250,000 to 300,000 distinct CDR3 sequences, around 18% of them seen once, and the ten largest clones take 14%. These same records also appear under a second study, on T cells in Graves' hyperthyroidism and ophthalmopathy.

Sequencing was performed on peripheral blood mononuclear cells (PBMCs), taken at new diagnosis, from a patient treated with antithyroid drugs. The receptors shown here come from a woman aged 25 to 39 with Graves disease.

This clonotype was seen at least ten times. In DNA, the CDR3 is TGTGCCAGCAGCTTAGCGGGACAGGGGGGCGATCAGCCCCAGCATTTT. Translation: CASSLAGQGGDQPQHF. The chain links TRBV7-2 to TRBJ1-5; 11 positions match TRBD1. Germline CDR1 and CDR2: SGHTA and FQGNSA. The V gene end was trimmed by 0 bases and the J gene end by 5 bases; junction bases not matched to a gene: 3. This CDR3 has 16 residues.

This clonotype was seen ten or more times. The chain employs TRBV6-5 and TRBJ1-1, with D possibly being TRBD1 (6 bases). V lost 4 bases, J lost 0 bases, and 15 bases lay in between. The CDR3 totals 16 residues. Germline-derived CDR1 and CDR2 are MNHEY and SVGAGI. The CDR3 here is CASSSRLGTLNTEAFF. CDR3 sequence (DNA): TGTGCCAGCAGTTCTCGCCTGGGGACACTGAACACTGAAGCTTTCTTT.

For this clonotype: A read error likely explains this, since a far larger clone differs by one base. This chain links TRBV7-3 with TRBJ2-1; D is possibly TRBD1 (6 bases). The CDR3 totals 15 residues. Trimming cost V 0 bases and J 10 bases, with 16 bases left between them. Germline V lookup: CDR1 SGHTA, CDR2 FQGTGA. The CDR3 nucleotides read TGTGCCAGCAGCTTAACCCCGGACAGTTTCCACGAGCAGTTCTTC. Translated, it gives CASSLTPDSFHEQFF.

This clonotype has a count of ten or more. The V and J genes are TRBV29-1 and TRBJ2-3, with no clear D. Trimming removed 3 bases at V and 7 bases at J, with 11 bases between. CDR1 is SQVTM and CDR2 is ANQGSEA in the germline V gene. The CDR3 covers 12 residues. DNA for the CDR3: TGCAGCGTTGATGCGCAGCACAATACGCAGTATTTT. Encoded protein: CSVDAQHNTQYF.

This clonotype was seen only a few times. This likely stems from a read error, as it lies one base from a far larger clone. The rearrangement joins TRBV7-6 to TRBJ2-1; no firm D call. This CDR3 has 13 amino acids. In germline, CDR1 is SGHVS, CDR2 FNYEAQ. CDR3 amino acids: CAGSFDLIGEQFF. CDR3 DNA sequence: TGTGCCGGCAGCTTCGACCTCATAGGGGAGCAGTTCTTC. The variable domain in full, completed from reference TRBV7-6 and TRBJ2-1, reads GAGVSQSPRYKVTKRGQDVALRCDPISGHVSLYWYRQALGQGPEFLTYFNYEAQQDKSGLPNDRFSAERPEGSISTLTIQRTEQRDSAMYRCAGSFDLIGEQFFGPGTRLTVL.

CDR3 region: CASSTIIGYGDQYF. CDR3 DNA: TGTGCCAGCAGTACGATTATCGGATACGGGGACCAGTACTTC. J is TRBJ2-5 and V is TRBV28; D is possibly TRBD2 (5 bases). V lost 5 bases to trimming and J lost 10 bases, with 20 bases between them. Germline CDR1 is MDHEN and CDR2 is SYDVKM. The CDR3 totals 14 residues.

In this sample, this clonotype turned up many times. This rearrangement joins TRBV10-3 to TRBJ1-2; 8 positions match TRBD1. CDR3 length: 16 amino acids. The J segment lost 5 bases and the V segment lost 8 bases, leaving 16 bases of the junction unmatched. CDR1 and CDR2 from the germline V gene are ENHRY and SYGVKD. CDR3 region: CAIGADRVAWGYGYTF. The CDR3 bases are TGTGCCATCGGCGCGGACAGGGTCGCGTGGGGGTATGGCTACACCTTC.

With regard to this clonotype: The CDR3 ends on some other residue instead of the conserved phenylalanine or tryptophan, so this is likely a read error. The CDR3 DNA is TGTGCCAGCAGACTGTCCCGGTTGGGGGCCGGGGAGCTGTTTTCT. Its translation is CASRLSRLGAGELFS. The chain joins TRBV2 to TRBJ2-2, with D possibly being TRBD1 or TRBD2 (5 bases each). Germline CDR1 is SNHLY and CDR2 is FYNNEI. This CDR3 contains 15 residues. Deletions cut 6 bases from V and 6 bases from J, with 17 bases between.

This clonotype was counted ten times or more. The chain carries TRBV19 and TRBJ1-1; tentative D call: TRBD1 (5 bases). Germline CDR1 is LNHDA and CDR2 is SQIVND (reference sequence). This CDR3 is built from 12 residues. V dropped 8 bases and J dropped 1 base, with 8 bases sitting between them. This chain's CDR3 is CASDQGNTEAFF. The CDR3, as DNA: TGTGCCAGTGATCAGGGGAACACTGAAGCTTTCTTT.

The chain employs TRBV30 and TRBJ2-5, with a possible D match to TRBD1 (7 bases). The CDR3 covers 17 residues. Germline CDR1 reads GTSNPN; CDR2 reads SVGIG (reference sequence). V was cut by 0 bases and J by 0 bases, with 17 bases left in between. The CDR3 sequence is CAWSVLGAGGYQETQYF. The CDR3 DNA reads TGTGCCTGGAGTGTACTAGGGGCAGGGGGGTACCAAGAGACCCAGTACTTC.

The sample holds many counts of this clonotype. This rearrangement joins TRBV7-8 to TRBJ1-4; D is unclear. The CDR3 covers 15 residues. CDR1 is SGHVS, CDR2 FQNEAQ, per germline. V was shortened by 2 bases and J by 5 bases, with 12 bases between the two germline ends. The CDR3 here is CASSLSRPDNEKLFF. CDR3 in DNA: TGTGCCAGCAGCTTAAGCAGGCCAGACAATGAAAAACTGTTTTTT.

In its sample, this clonotype was seen many times. The chain couples TRBV6-1 to TRBJ1-1, with TRBD1 as a possible D gene (5 bases). This CDR3 region has 13 residues. Between the trimmed V and J ends, which lost 1 base and 5 bases, there was a span of 8 bases. Germline V CDR1 and CDR2: MNHNS, SASEGT. CDR3 amino acids: CASSEVGATEAFF. The CDR3 nucleotides are TGTGCCAGCAGTGAAGTAGGGGCAACTGAAGCTTTCTTT.

This chain uses TRBV12-3 or TRBV12-4 with TRBJ1-2; tentatively, D is TRBD1 (5 bases). The CDR3 loop spans 16 amino acids. V lost 1 base to trimming and J lost 5 bases, with 17 bases between them. The CDR3 sequence: CASSLVTGATPYGYTF. DNA for the CDR3: TGTGCCAGCAGTTTAGTCACAGGAGCTACTCCTTATGGCTACACCTTC.

The table lists this clonotype with many counts. The chain carries TRBV11-2 and TRBJ2-7; TRBD2 matches 8 bases. This CDR3 comprises 14 residues. CDR1 and CDR2 (germline): SGHAT, FQNNGV. V shed 2 bases, J shed 6 bases, and the junction held 6 bases outside the gene matches. The CDR3 DNA reads as TGTGCCAGCAGCTTAAATCGGGGGGGAGGCGAGCAGTACTTC. As protein: CASSLNRGGGEQYF.

This clonotype was counted ten times or more. The rearrangement joins TRBV12-3 or TRBV12-4 to TRBJ1-2; D gene unclear. Trimming removed 7 bases at V and 8 bases at J, with 14 bases between. The CDR3 contains 12 residues. The CDR3 sequence: CASNSDFGGYTF. The CDR3 DNA follows: TGTGCCAGCAACTCAGACTTCGGCGGCTACACCTTC.

This clonotype appeared many times. The chain uses TRBV20-1 and TRBJ1-1; 8 nucleotides agree with TRBD1. Per germline, CDR1 DFQATT and CDR2 SNEGSKA (reference sequence). J gave up 1 base and V 3 bases, and 4 bases lay outside the gene matches. This CDR3 spans 14 amino acids. DNA for the CDR3: TGCAGTGCTAGCAGGGGGCGTCGGAACACTGAAGCTTTCTTT. Translation: CSASRGRRNTEAFF.

This clonotype was detected ten times or more. The V and J genes are TRBV7-9 and TRBJ2-1; the D is unclear. With 5 bases removed from V and 0 bases from J, the gap between germline ends came to 17 bases. Germline CDR1 and CDR2: SEHNR and FQNEAQ (reference sequence). The CDR3 totals 17 residues. Written as DNA, the CDR3 is TGTGCCAGCAGCGGTCTCAAGGGAATGAGCTCCTACAATGAGCAGTTCTTC. Its protein is CASSGLKGMSSYNEQFF.

The J gene is TRBJ2-5, the V gene TRBV7-2; perhaps TRBD2 as D (5 bases). The length of the CDR3 is 15 residues. Germline CDR1 and CDR2: SGHTA and FQGNSA. Trimming stripped 5 bases from V and 3 bases from J, with 16 bases between. The CDR3 protein is CASSAHRGIKETQYF. As DNA, the CDR3 is TGTGCCAGCAGCGCGCACCGGGGTATTAAAGAGACCCAGTACTTC.

Many counts were recorded for this clonotype. The chain is built from TRBV20-1 and TRBJ2-5, with 8 bases identical to TRBD2. From germline, CDR1 is DFQATT and CDR2 SNEGSKA (reference sequence). With 5 bases clipped from V and 5 bases from J, the junction kept 10 bases outside the gene matches. This CDR3 spans 14 amino acids. The CDR3 bases are TGCAGTGCTTGGCGGGGAGCGGGGGAGGAGACCCAGTACTTC. It is translated as CSAWRGAGEETQYF.

The rearrangement links TRBV2 to TRBJ1-1, with TRBD1 as a possible D gene (5 bases). The CDR3 extends over 15 amino acids. The V and J ends lost 3 bases and 4 bases respectively, with 15 bases between them. From germline, CDR1 is SNHLY and CDR2 FYNNEI. In nucleotides, the CDR3 is TGTGCCAGCAGTGAGGGGCGGGGTTTGAGCACTGAAGCTTTCTTT. Its translation is CASSEGRGLSTEAFF.

The rearrangement uses TRBV19 and TRBJ1-5; 7 nucleotides line up with TRBD1. CDR1 and CDR2 (germline): LNHDA, SQIVND (reference sequence). The CDR3 extends over 14 amino acids. Unmatched junction bases numbered 3, after V lost 3 bases and J lost 4 bases. The CDR3 DNA is TGTGCCAGTAGTATTGACAGGGAAAATCAGCCCCAGCATTTT. Protein sequence: CASSIDRENQPQHF.

This clonotype has ten or more counts. This chain joins TRBV20-1 and TRBJ1-4, with D hard to call. The CDR3 runs 14 residues. V gave up 1 base and J gave up 0 bases, with 6 bases separating them. Looked up from germline, CDR1 is DFQATT and CDR2 is SNEGSKA (reference sequence). The CDR3 region is CSARVRATNEKLFF. CDR3 sequence (DNA): TGCAGTGCTAGAGTTAGAGCAACTAATGAAAAACTGTTTTTT.

This clonotype was seen more than once but under ten times. This sequence joins TRBV29-1 and TRBJ2-3; 7 nucleotides align to TRBD1. Germline V gene lookup returns CDR1 SQVTM and CDR2 ANQGSEA. This CDR3 has 18 amino acids. V lost 4 bases, J lost 2 bases, and 18 bases stayed unmatched. The CDR3 is CSVAWTGLSGVVTDTQYF. CDR3 in DNA: TGCAGCGTTGCGTGGACAGGCCTAAGTGGGGTCGTCACAGATACGCAGTATTTT.

This clonotype was recorded a few times. The chain carries TRBV7-9 and TRBJ1-2, with 10 bases identical to TRBD1. V lost 1 base, J lost 5 bases, and 7 bases stayed unmatched. The germline CDR1 and CDR2 sequences are SEHNR and FQNEAQ (reference sequence). CDR3 size: 16 residues. The CDR3 DNA sequence: TGTGCCAGCAGCTTAGACGGACAGGGGGTGAGATATGGCTACACCTTC. Encoded protein: CASSLDGQGVRYGYTF.

This clonotype was seen at least ten times. V is TRBV27 and J is TRBJ1-1; a possible D gene is TRBD1 (5 bases). The CDR3 spans 12 residues. Germline V lookup: CDR1 MNHEY, CDR2 SMNVEV (reference sequence). The V end was cut by 8 bases, the J end by 3 bases, with 10 bases between. Written as DNA, the CDR3 is TGTGCCAGCGTGGGAGGGGACACTGAAGCTTTCTTT. Translated, it gives CASVGGDTEAFF.

This clonotype came up many times. The chain uses TRBV5-1 and TRBJ2-7; weak D call: TRBD1 (6 bases). Trimming removed 3 bases from V and 5 bases from J, with 12 bases in between. Germline V CDR1 and CDR2: SGHRS, YFSETQ. CDR3 length: 13 residues. The DNA of the CDR3 is TGCGCCAGCAGCTACAGGGTCGGCGACGAGCAGTACTTC. The encoded protein is CASSYRVGDEQYF. The full variable domain, with the rest looked up from reference TRBV5-1 and TRBJ2-7, is KAGVTQTPRYLIKTRGQQVTLSCSPISGHRSVSWYQQTPGQGLQFLFEYFSETQRNKGNFPGRFSGRQFSNSRSEMNVSTLELGDSALYLCASSYRVGDEQYFGPGTRLTVT.

Only a few counts were recorded for this clonotype. The chain uses TRBV27 and TRBJ2-7; TRBD2 is a possible D gene (5 bases). CDR1 MNHEY and CDR2 SMNVEV come from the germline V gene (reference sequence). V lost 0 bases to trimming and J lost 6 bases, with 12 bases between them. This CDR3 contains 14 residues. The CDR3 loop reads CASSLSGSTSEQYF. Here the CDR3 DNA reads TGTGCCAGCAGTTTATCGGGGAGTACCAGCGAGCAGTACTTC.

Many counts were recorded for this clonotype. The chain carries TRBV7-2 and TRBJ2-6; no clear D gene. Germline V lookup: CDR1 SGHTA, CDR2 FQGNSA. The length of the CDR3 is 16 residues. V lost 0 bases and J 0 bases, leaving 6 bases between the germline ends. CDR3 in amino acids: CASSLALYSGANVLTF. The CDR3, as DNA: TGTGCCAGCAGCTTAGCGCTATACTCTGGGGCCAACGTCCTGACTTTC.

This clonotype showed up many times. The chain couples TRBV7-9 to TRBJ2-7; 9 bases line up with TRBD1. Unmatched junction bases numbered 6, after V lost 5 bases and J lost 4 bases. The germline CDR1 and CDR2 sequences are SEHNR and FQNEAQ (reference sequence). This CDR3 has 14 amino acids. The DNA of the CDR3 is TGTGCCAGCAGCGGCCGGGACAGGGCATACGAGCAGTACTTC. Translation: CASSGRDRAYEQYF.